A single TCR beta chain is shown here with its context. The source of the sample is a study of cytomegalovirus exposure and HLA in healthy donors. Researchers ran the PCR with 60 Vbeta and 13 Jbeta primers. The assay was immunoSEQ multiplex PCR, and TCRdb's table has in-frame clones only and misses some. This table lists 50,000 to 60,000 clones. This CDR3 has 16 amino acids. Germline V gene data show CDR1 as SQVTM and CDR2 as ANQGSEA. The J segment lost 5 bases and the V segment lost 0 bases, leaving 10 bases of the junction unmatched. This TCR derives from a woman aged 45 to 65 in good health and CMV-seropositive. This chain joins TRBV29-1 and TRBJ2-7, with 10 bases that match TRBD1. The sequencing input was PBMCs. CDR3 in DNA: TGCAGCGTTGAAGATCGCCCCCGGGACAGGGGTGACGAGCAGTACTTC. Encoded protein: CSVEDRPRDRGDEQYF.